Presented here are 10 T cell receptor beta chains from one specimen sequenced in a study of cytomegalovirus exposure and HLA in healthy donors listed by TCRdb under 2017. Libraries were built with the immunoSEQ multiplex PCR assay. For the multiplex PCR, a mixture combining 60 forward primers for TCR Vbeta segments and 13 reverse primers for TCR Jbeta segments was used. TCRdb mirrors the immuneACCESS table, restricted to in-frame sequences. Some clones are absent from its copies; in checked studies, under half trace to an unresolved V gene, and the reason for the others is unknown. The sample records roughly 140,000 clones, around 70% of which are singletons. The top ten clones comprise approximately 2% of the sample. The sequencing sample was made of PBMCs. These receptors all come from a man aged 40-50 years in good health and CMV-seronegative.

This clone appeared a few times. The chain uses TRBV6-7 and TRBJ1-2; D might be TRBD1 (5 bases). TRBV6-7 is marked as an open reading frame, function uncertain. The CDR3 is made up of 15 amino acids. V dropped 0 bases and J dropped 12 bases, with 20 bases sitting between them. This CDR3 reads CASSYSVTDHRGDTF. As DNA, the CDR3 is TGTGCCAGCAGTTACTCTGTTACGGACCACCGGGGGGACACCTTC.

The V call is TRBV29-1, the J call TRBJ1-2; D is unresolved. This CDR3 comprises 11 residues. V dropped 7 bases and J dropped 8 bases, with 14 bases sitting between them. The germline gives CDR1 SQVTM, CDR2 ANQGSEA. The CDR3 sequence is CSAGEGIGYTF. In nucleotides, the CDR3 is TGCAGCGCCGGGGAAGGGATAGGCTACACCTTC.

This sequence joins TRBV18 and TRBJ2-7, with 11 bases that match TRBD1. CDR3 length: 15 amino acids. The V gene's germline CDR1 is KGHSH and CDR2 LQKENI. Trimming took 3 bases from V and 3 from J; bases not matched to a gene: 4. The CDR3 loop is CASSPRTGGNYEQYF. For the CDR3, the DNA is TGTGCCAGCTCACCGAGGACAGGGGGCAACTACGAGCAGTACTTC. Based on the CDR3 plus reference TRBV18 and TRBJ2-7, the full variable domain is NAGVMQNPRHLVRRRGQEARLRCSPMKGHSHVYWYRQLPEEGLKFMVYLQKENIIDESGMPKERFSAEFPKEGPSILRIQQVVRGDSAAYFCASSPRTGGNYEQYFGPGTRLTVT.

V gene TRBV4-3 combines with J gene TRBJ2-7; 13 bases line up with TRBD2. Trimming took 4 bases from V and 2 from J; bases not matched to a gene: 5. Germline V gene lookup returns CDR1 LGHNA and CDR2 YSLEER. The length of the CDR3 is 16 residues. CDR3 sequence: CASSPGTSGIAYEQYF. The CDR3 DNA follows: TGCGCCAGCAGCCCCGGGACTAGCGGGATAGCCTACGAGCAGTACTTC.

This clone appeared a few times. The chain links TRBV28 to TRBJ2-2, with unresolved D. With 5 bases removed from V and 5 bases from J, the gap between germline ends came to 12 bases. Germline-derived CDR1 and CDR2 are MDHEN and SYDVKM. The CDR3 length is 14 residues. Here the CDR3 reads CASSPNLSTGELFF. CDR3 DNA: TGTGCCAGCAGTCCGAATCTAAGTACCGGGGAGCTGTTTTTT.

The rearrangement links TRBV5-6 to TRBJ1-2, with a tentative D call TRBD1 (5 bases). CDR3 length equals 15 residues. V was pared by 0 bases and J by 10 bases, with 19 bases between. Germline V gene data show CDR1 as SGHDT and CDR2 as YYEEEE. This CDR3 reads CASSLAGTTRRLYTF. The CDR3 nucleotides are TGTGCCAGCAGCTTGGCCGGGACTACCCGAAGGCTCTACACCTTC.

This chain's CDR3 is CASSFDLPGAHTNYGYTF. The DNA of the CDR3 is TGTGCCAGCAGCTTTGACTTGCCAGGGGCCCACACTAACTATGGCTACACCTTC. The V gene is TRBV12-1, the J gene TRBJ1-2; TRBD1, the D gene given by the table, was not confirmed from the DNA. TRBV12-1 is deemed a pseudogene. This CDR3 region has 18 residues.

This chain joins TRBV9 and TRBJ2-1, with 9 nucleotides matching TRBD2. The length of the CDR3 is 15 residues. J gave up 7 bases and V 3 bases, and 8 bases lay outside the gene matches. CDR1 is SGDLS, CDR2 YYNGEE, per germline. CDR3 protein: CASSGSGTSLNEQFF. CDR3 coding DNA: TGTGCCAGCAGCGGATCCGGGACTAGCCTTAATGAGCAGTTCTTC. The entire variable domain, with the rest obtained from reference TRBV9 and TRBJ2-1, is as follows: DSGVTQTPKHLITATGQRVTLRCSPRSGDLSVYWYQQSLDQGLQFLIQYYNGEERAKGNILERFSAQQFPDLHSELNLSSLELGDSALYFCASSGSGTSLNEQFFGPGTRLTVL.

The chain combines TRBV2 with TRBJ2-7; 10 nucleotides match TRBD1. The CDR3 length is 15 residues. The germline V gene encodes CDR1 SNHLY and CDR2 FYNNEI. The trim removed 5 bases at V and 2 bases at J, leaving 6 bases unmatched. The CDR3 here is CASSIRDRGPYEQYF. The CDR3 DNA follows: TGTGCCAGCAGTATCCGGGACAGGGGTCCCTACGAGCAGTACTTC.

J is TRBJ2-7 and V is TRBV30; TRBD2 is a possible D gene (5 bases). The germline gives CDR1 GTSNPN, CDR2 SVGIG (reference sequence). V was trimmed by 1 base and J by 3 bases, leaving 16 bases between them. The CDR3 has 15 residues. This CDR3 reads CAWSEFFGVIYEQYF. Here the CDR3 DNA reads TGTGCCTGGAGTGAGTTTTTCGGGGTAATCTACGAGCAGTACTTC.